The 3 T cell receptor beta chains below all came from one sample that was sequenced in a study of cytomegalovirus exposure and HLA in healthy donors. PCR employed 60 Vbeta and 13 Jbeta primers. The protocol was immunoSEQ multiplex PCR, while the TCRdb copy is restricted to in-frame clones and leaves out a portion. The sample shows about 100,000 clones, around three quarters of them seen only once. Input material: PBMCs. The receptors derive from a woman between 50 and 59 years old in good health and CMV-seropositive.

This clone was found once. V usage is TRBV11-1 and J usage is TRBJ2-2, with a weak D call TRBD2 (6 bases). The CDR3 has 12 residues. V was clipped by 5 bases and J by 5 bases, with 6 bases between them. The germline gives CDR1 SGHAT, CDR2 FQDESV (reference sequence). Here the CDR3 reads CASSRGTGELFF. CDR3 coding DNA: TGTGCCAGCAGCCGGGGGACCGGGGAGCTGTTTTTT.

This clone was seen just once. This chain links TRBV2 with TRBJ1-1, with TRBD1 matching 11 bases. Germline CDR1 and CDR2: SNHLY and FYNNEI. Germline trimming cut 5 bases from V and 3 bases from J; bases unmatched to any gene: 2. The CDR3 extends over 14 amino acids. CDR3 loop: CASSRDRGDTEAFF. The CDR3 bases are TGTGCCAGCAGTAGGGACAGGGGGGACACTGAAGCTTTCTTT.

This sequence joins TRBV2 and TRBJ2-3; a possible D gene is TRBD1 (6 bases). Between the trimmed V and J ends, which lost 6 bases and 3 bases, there was a span of 10 bases. The CDR3 has 13 residues. Germline loops: CDR1 SNHLY, CDR2 FYNNEI. CDR3: CASRPGETDTQYF. The CDR3 nucleotides read TGTGCCAGCAGACCAGGGGAGACAGATACGCAGTATTTT.